This TCR beta chain emerged from a study of blood T cell repertoires in COVID-19. Across the whole study: Whether acute or convalescent, the COVID-19 samples came from the United States, Italy and Spain.

Germline V CDR1 and CDR2: WSHSY, SAAADI. The CDR3 is 15 amino acids. Germline trimming cut 6 bases from V and 4 bases from J; bases unmatched to any gene: 10. Authors' analysis steps: Estimates of nucleated cell counts were drawn from the amplification of reference gene primers. Libraries were prepared by immunoSEQ multiplex PCR; TCRdb keeps only in-frame clonotypes and omits some of them. Clonal size and the V and J genes are those of that table, whereas D and trimming came from the DNA. The sample includes about 190,000 clones, more than 75% of them seen just once. Input material: peripheral blood. This TCR came from a human donor in a cohort sampled during active COVID-19. The chain has TRBV10-2 and TRBJ1-2, with 8 nucleotides matching TRBD1. The CDR3, as DNA: TGCGCCAGCAGGAGACAGGGGTCCGGACTCTATGGCTACACCTTC. This encodes CASRRQGSGLYGYTF.